These 16 T cell receptor beta chains were sequenced from one sample in a study of cytomegalovirus exposure and HLA in healthy donors. In the PCR, 60 Vbeta and 13 Jbeta primers were used. Clones were read by immunoSEQ multiplex PCR, and TCRdb kept only the in-frame ones, dropping some. The table records 140,000 to 150,000 clones, roughly 70% of them present only once. The sequencing input was PBMCs. These receptor sequences come from a woman aged 40 to 50 in good health and CMV-seronegative.

The V call is TRBV6-5, the J call TRBJ1-2; D is possibly TRBD1 (5 bases). Trimming left V 6 bases short and J 4 bases short, with 12 bases between. This CDR3 has 13 residues. CDR1 and CDR2 (germline): MNHEY, SVGAGI. The CDR3 DNA is TGTGCCAGCAGGGACACCTATAGCTATGGCTACACCTTC. Residues: CASRDTYSYGYTF.

The chain carries TRBV30 and TRBJ2-3, with 12 bases that match TRBD2. The V and J ends lost 5 bases and 2 bases, in that order; junction bases with no gene match: 5. CDR3 length equals 15 residues. Germline V gives CDR1 GTSNPN, CDR2 SVGIG (reference sequence). CDR3 DNA sequence: TGTGCCTGGCTAGCGGGGGGGCCAGCCACAGATACGCAGTATTTT. Translating it yields CAWLAGGPATDTQYF.

On this clone itself: Different DNA sequences within this sample yield the same CDR3. The genes are TRBV12-5 and TRBJ1-2; D perhaps matches TRBD1 (6 bases). Trimming removed 7 bases at V and 8 bases at J, with 14 bases between. The CDR3 runs 12 residues. CDR1 and CDR2 from the germline V gene are LGHNT and FRNRAP. The CDR3 nucleotides are TGTGCTAGTGCCCCGTCGGGGGGCGGCTACACCTTC. This sequence encodes CASAPSGGGYTF.

This clone was recorded only once. The chain joins TRBV30 to TRBJ1-1; D is uncertain. CDR1 GTSNPN and CDR2 SVGIG come from the germline V gene (reference sequence). The CDR3 totals 13 residues. V lost 2 bases to trimming and J lost 1 base, with 8 bases between them. DNA for the CDR3: TGTGCCTGGAGTTTGACACAGAACACTGAAGCTTTCTTT. It codes for CAWSLTQNTEAFF.

V is TRBV25-1 and J is TRBJ1-5; 8 positions agree with TRBD1. J gave up 1 base and V 6 bases, and 8 bases lay outside the gene matches. The germline CDR1 and CDR2 sequences are MGHDK and SYGVNS. This CDR3 has 16 residues. The CDR3 bases are TGTGCCAGCAGCAGCCCCGGGACAGGAAGCAATCAGCCCCAGCATTTT. It codes for CASSSPGTGSNQPQHF.

The chain employs TRBV15 and TRBJ2-2; no clear D gene. CDR1 is LNHNV and CDR2 is YYDKDF in the germline V gene (reference sequence). The CDR3 has 14 residues. The ends were cut back, 0 bases at V and 6 bases at J, with 8 bases in the middle. This chain's CDR3 is CATSRDSFSGELFF. In nucleotides, the CDR3 is TGTGCCACCAGCAGAGACAGTTTCTCCGGGGAGCTGTTTTTT.

Note on this clone: The conserved phenylalanine or tryptophan is not found at the CDR3 terminus, so this likely reflects a read error. This chain connects TRBV6-1 to TRBJ1-1; D may be TRBD1 (5 bases). Germline V CDR1 and CDR2: MNHNS, SASEGT. This CDR3 has 14 residues. V was shortened by 6 bases and J by 1 base, with 12 bases between the two germline ends. Written as DNA, the CDR3 is TGTGCCAGCAGGCTACAGGCTGGGAACACTGAAGCTTTCCTT. Translating it yields CASRLQAGNTEAFL.

This rearrangement joins TRBV27 to TRBJ1-2, with 8 bases aligning to TRBD1. Germline CDR1 is MNHEY and CDR2 is SMNVEV (reference sequence). The CDR3 is 13 residues long. The trim removed 5 bases at V and 5 bases at J, leaving 4 bases unmatched. CDR3 nucleotide sequence: TGTGCCAGCAGTCGGGACAGGACTTATGGCTACACCTTC. The encoded protein is CASSRDRTYGYTF.

The J gene is TRBJ2-7, the V gene TRBV27, with TRBD2 identical over 12 bases. This CDR3 contains 15 residues. CDR1 MNHEY and CDR2 SMNVEV come from the germline V gene (reference sequence). Losses at the gene ends were 5 bases for V and 1 base for J; bases not matched to a gene: 3. The CDR3 loop reads CASSHLAGGSYEQYF. The CDR3 DNA sequence: TGTGCCAGCAGTCACCTAGCGGGGGGGTCCTACGAGCAGTACTTC.

A few counts support this clone. The V call is TRBV27, the J call TRBJ2-3; D gene uncertain. Trimming took 5 bases from V and 7 from J, leaving 16 bases between them. Germline-derived CDR1 and CDR2 are MNHEY and SMNVEV (reference sequence). There are 14 residues in the CDR3. The DNA of the CDR3 is TGTGCCAGCAGTCAGGCTGCCCAACGCAATACGCAGTATTTT. Translation: CASSQAAQRNTQYF.

The rearrangement uses TRBV20-1 and TRBJ1-2, with 9 bases identical to TRBD1. After removal of 7 bases from V and 3 bases from J, the junction contained 0 bases not matched to a gene. The CDR3 is made up of 11 amino acids. Per germline, CDR1 DFQATT and CDR2 SNEGSKA (reference sequence). This CDR3 is CSGTGDYGYTF. CDR3 DNA: TGCAGTGGGACAGGGGACTATGGCTACACCTTC.

This chain links TRBV5-6 with TRBJ2-7, with unresolved D. There are 12 residues in the CDR3. V was cut by 3 bases and J by 0 bases, with 4 bases left in between. Per the germline V gene, CDR1 is SGHDT and CDR2 is YYEEEE. The CDR3 is CASSSSSYEQYF. Written as DNA, the CDR3 is TGTGCCAGCAGCTCTAGCTCCTACGAGCAGTACTTC.

The chain joins TRBV7-9 to TRBJ2-7; tentative D call: TRBD2 (6 bases). The CDR3 has 16 residues. The V end was cut by 3 bases, the J end by 0 bases, with 15 bases between. CDR1 and CDR2 from the germline V gene are SEHNR and FQNEAQ (reference sequence). CDR3 region: CASSLVGGRSSYEQYF. The CDR3 bases are TGTGCCAGCAGCTTGGTGGGAGGCCGAAGCTCCTACGAGCAGTACTTC.

The rearrangement joins TRBV15 to TRBJ1-2; D is unresolved. The germline gives CDR1 LNHNV, CDR2 YYDKDF (reference sequence). The CDR3 contains 15 residues. Trimming removed 1 base from V and 0 bases from J, with 9 bases in between. CDR3 nucleotide sequence: TGTGCCACCAGCAGAGCCAGGTCCACTAACTATGGCTACACCTTC. Its protein is CATSRARSTNYGYTF.

The chain employs TRBV9 and TRBJ1-1; 7 bases map to TRBD1. After removal of 0 bases from V and 4 bases from J, the junction contained 12 bases not matched to a gene. The germline CDR1 and CDR2 sequences are SGDLS and YYNGEE. The CDR3 runs 17 residues. CDR3 coding DNA: TGTGCCAGCAGCGTAGAGGGGGCGCGTGCAGGGAGCACTGAAGCTTTCTTT. Translated, it gives CASSVEGARAGSTEAFF.

The chain employs TRBV2 and TRBJ2-3; D is perhaps TRBD2 (6 bases). V was trimmed by 10 bases and J by 3 bases, leaving 20 bases between them. The CDR3 sequence is 15 residues long. Germline V CDR1 and CDR2: SNHLY, FYNNEI. The CDR3 sequence is CAIPRGGAGTDTQYF. CDR3 DNA: TGTGCCATCCCGCGGGGTGGGGCGGGAACAGATACGCAGTATTTT. Complete variable domain (other parts from reference TRBV2 and TRBJ2-3): EPEVTQTPSHQVTQMGQEVILRCVPISNHLYFYWYRQILGQKVEFLVSFYNNEISEKSEIFDDQFSVERPDGSNFTLKIRSTKLEDSAMYFCAIPRGGAGTDTQYFGPGTRLTVL.